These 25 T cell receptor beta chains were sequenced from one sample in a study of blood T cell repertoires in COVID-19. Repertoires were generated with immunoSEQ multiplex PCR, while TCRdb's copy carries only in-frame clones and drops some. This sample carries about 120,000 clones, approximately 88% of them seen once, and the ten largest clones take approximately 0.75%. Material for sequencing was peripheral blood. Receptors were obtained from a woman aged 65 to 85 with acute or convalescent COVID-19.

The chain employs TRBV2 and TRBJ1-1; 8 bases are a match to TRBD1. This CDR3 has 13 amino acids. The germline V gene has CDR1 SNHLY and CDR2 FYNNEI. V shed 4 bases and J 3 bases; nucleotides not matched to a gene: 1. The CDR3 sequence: CASSADRDTEAFF. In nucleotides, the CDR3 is TGTGCCAGCAGTGCGGACAGGGACACTGAAGCTTTCTTT.

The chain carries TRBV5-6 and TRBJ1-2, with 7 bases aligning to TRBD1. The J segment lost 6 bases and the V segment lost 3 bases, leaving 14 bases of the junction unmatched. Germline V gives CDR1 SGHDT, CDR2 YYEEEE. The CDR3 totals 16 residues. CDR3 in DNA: TGTGCCAGCAGCTGGGATAGGGGAACAGGGACAGATGGCTACACCTTC. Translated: CASSWDRGTGTDGYTF. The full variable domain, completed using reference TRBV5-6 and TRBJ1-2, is DAGVTQSPTHLIKTRGQQVTLRCSPKSGHDTVSWYQQALGQGPQFIFQYYEEEERQRGNFPDRFSGHQFPNYSSELNVNALLLGDSALYLCASSWDRGTGTDGYTFGSGTRLTVV.

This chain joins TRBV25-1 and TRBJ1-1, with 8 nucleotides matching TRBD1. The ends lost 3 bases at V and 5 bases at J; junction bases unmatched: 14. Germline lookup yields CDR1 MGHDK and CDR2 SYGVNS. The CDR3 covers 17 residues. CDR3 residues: CASSDWDWTGRGTEAFF. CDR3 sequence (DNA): TGTGCCAGCAGTGATTGGGACTGGACAGGGAGGGGGACTGAAGCTTTCTTT.

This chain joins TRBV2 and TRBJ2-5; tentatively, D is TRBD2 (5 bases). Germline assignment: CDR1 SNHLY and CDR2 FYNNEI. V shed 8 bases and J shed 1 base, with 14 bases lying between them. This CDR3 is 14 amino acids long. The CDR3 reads CASSKGALQETQYF. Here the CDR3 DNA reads TGTGCCAGCTCCAAGGGAGCGCTCCAAGAGACCCAGTACTTC.

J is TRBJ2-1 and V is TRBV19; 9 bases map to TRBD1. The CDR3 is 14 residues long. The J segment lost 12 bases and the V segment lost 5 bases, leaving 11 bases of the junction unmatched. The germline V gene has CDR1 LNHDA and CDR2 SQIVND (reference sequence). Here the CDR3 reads CASSLPGQGRRQFF. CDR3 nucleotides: TGTGCCAGTAGTCTCCCGGGACAGGGCCGTAGGCAGTTCTTC.

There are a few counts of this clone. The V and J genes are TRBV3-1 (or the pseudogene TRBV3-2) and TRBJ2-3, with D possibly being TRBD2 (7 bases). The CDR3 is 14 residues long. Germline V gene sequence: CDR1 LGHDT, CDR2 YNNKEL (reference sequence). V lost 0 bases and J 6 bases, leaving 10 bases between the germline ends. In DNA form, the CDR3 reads TGTGCCAGCAGCCAAGATGCGGGGGCGGATACGCAGTATTTT. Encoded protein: CASSQDAGADTQYF.

Here the CDR3 reads CASSSDREGYTF. Here the CDR3 DNA reads TGTGCCAGCAGCTCTGACAGGGAAGGCTACACCTTC. The gene calls are TRBV7-9 and TRBJ1-2; 7 positions agree with TRBD1. Germline trimming cut 4 bases from V and 8 bases from J; bases unmatched to any gene: 4. Germline lookup yields CDR1 SEHNR and CDR2 FQNEAQ (reference sequence). This CDR3 region has 12 residues.

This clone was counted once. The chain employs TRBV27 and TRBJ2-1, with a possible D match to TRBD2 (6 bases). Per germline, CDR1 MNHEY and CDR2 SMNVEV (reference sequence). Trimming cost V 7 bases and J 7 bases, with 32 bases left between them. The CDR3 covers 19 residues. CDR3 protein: CASTPREQSRDFPRNEQFF. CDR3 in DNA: TGTGCCAGCACCCCGCGGGAACAGAGCCGGGACTTCCCCCGGAATGAGCAGTTCTTC.

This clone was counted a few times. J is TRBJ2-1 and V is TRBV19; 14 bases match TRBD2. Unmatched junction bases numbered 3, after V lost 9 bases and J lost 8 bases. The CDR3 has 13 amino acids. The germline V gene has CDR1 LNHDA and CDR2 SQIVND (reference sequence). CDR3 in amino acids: CASGTSGSYEQFF. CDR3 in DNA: TGTGCCAGCGGGACTAGCGGGAGCTATGAGCAGTTCTTC.

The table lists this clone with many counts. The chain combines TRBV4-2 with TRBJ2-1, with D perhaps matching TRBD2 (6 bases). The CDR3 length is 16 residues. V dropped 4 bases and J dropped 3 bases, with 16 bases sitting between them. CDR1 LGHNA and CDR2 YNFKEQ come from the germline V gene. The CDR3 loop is CASSPPGVGDYNEQFF. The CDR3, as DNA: TGTGCCAGCAGCCCCCCGGGAGTGGGAGACTACAATGAGCAGTTCTTC.

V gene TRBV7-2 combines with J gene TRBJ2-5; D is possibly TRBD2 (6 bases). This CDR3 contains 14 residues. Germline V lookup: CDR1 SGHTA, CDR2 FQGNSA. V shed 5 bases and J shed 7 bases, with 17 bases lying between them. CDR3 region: CASSPRDIGGTQYF. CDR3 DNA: TGTGCCAGCAGCCCAAGGGATATCGGGGGGACCCAGTACTTC. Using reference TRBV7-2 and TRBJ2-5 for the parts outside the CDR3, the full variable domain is GAGVSQSPSNKVTEKGKDVELRCDPISGHTALYWYRQSLGQGLEFLIYFQGNSAPDKSGLPSDRFSAERTGGSVSTLTIQRTQQEDSAVYLCASSPRDIGGTQYFGPGTRLLVL.

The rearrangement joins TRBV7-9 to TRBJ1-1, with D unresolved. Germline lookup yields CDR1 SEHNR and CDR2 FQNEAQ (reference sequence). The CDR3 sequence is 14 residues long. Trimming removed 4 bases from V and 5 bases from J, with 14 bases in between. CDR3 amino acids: CASSSDMAGTEAFF. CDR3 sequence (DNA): TGTGCCAGCAGCTCCGACATGGCGGGGACTGAAGCTTTCTTT.

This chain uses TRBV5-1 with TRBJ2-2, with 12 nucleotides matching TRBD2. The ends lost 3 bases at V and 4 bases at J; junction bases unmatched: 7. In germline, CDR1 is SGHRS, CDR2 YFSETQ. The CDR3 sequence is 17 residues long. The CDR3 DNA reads TGCGCCAGCAGCTGGAGACTAGCGGGAGCAAGCACCGGGGAGCTGTTTTTT. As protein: CASSWRLAGASTGELFF. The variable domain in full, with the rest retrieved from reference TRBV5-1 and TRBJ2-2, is KAGVTQTPRYLIKTRGQQVTLSCSPISGHRSVSWYQQTPGQGLQFLFEYFSETQRNKGNFPGRFSGRQFSNSRSEMNVSTLELGDSALYLCASSWRLAGASTGELFFGEGSRLTVL.

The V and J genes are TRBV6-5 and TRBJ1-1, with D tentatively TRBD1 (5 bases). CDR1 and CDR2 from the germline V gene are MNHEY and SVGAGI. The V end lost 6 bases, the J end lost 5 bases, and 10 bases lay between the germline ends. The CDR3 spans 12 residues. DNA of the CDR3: TGTGCCAGCAGGCAGGGTGGGACTGAAGCTTTCTTT. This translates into CASRQGGTEAFF.

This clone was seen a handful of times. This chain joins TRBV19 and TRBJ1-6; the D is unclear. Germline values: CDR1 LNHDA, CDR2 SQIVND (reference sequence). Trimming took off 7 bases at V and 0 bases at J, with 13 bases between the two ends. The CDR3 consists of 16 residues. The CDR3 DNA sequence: TGTGCCAGTAACCCCTCGGGGAGCTCCTATAATTCACCCCTCCACTTT. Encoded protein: CASNPSGSSYNSPLHF.

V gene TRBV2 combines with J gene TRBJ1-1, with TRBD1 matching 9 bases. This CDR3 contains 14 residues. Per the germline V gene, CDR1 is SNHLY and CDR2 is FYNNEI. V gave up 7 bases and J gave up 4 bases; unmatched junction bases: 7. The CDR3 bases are TGTGCCAGCAACCAAGGACAGGGGACCACTGAAGCTTTCTTT. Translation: CASNQGQGTTEAFF.

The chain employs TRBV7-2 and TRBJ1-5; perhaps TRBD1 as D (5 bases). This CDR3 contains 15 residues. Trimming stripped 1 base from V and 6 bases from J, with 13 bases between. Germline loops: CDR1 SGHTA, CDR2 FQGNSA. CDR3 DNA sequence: TGTGCCAGCAGCTTAGAATCAGGGTTCGGTCAGCCCCAGCATTTT. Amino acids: CASSLESGFGQPQHF.

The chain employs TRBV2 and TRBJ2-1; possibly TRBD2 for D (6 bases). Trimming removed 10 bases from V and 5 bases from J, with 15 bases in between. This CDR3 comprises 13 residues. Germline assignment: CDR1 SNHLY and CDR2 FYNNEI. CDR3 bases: TGTGCCACATCCCGGGACTTCAACAATGAGCAGTTCTTC. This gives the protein CATSRDFNNEQFF.

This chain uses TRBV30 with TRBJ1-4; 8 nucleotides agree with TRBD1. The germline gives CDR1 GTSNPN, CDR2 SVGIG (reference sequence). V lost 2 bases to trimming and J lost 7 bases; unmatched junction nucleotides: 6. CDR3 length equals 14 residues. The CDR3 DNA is TGTGCCTGGAGTACAGGGGGAGAAGGTGAAAAACTGTTTTTT. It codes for CAWSTGGEGEKLFF.

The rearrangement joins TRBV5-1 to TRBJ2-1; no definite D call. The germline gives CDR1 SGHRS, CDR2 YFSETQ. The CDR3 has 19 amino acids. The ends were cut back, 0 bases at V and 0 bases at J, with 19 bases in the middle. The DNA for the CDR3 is TGCGCCAGCAGCTTGGCCCCCGCCGCTGCGGCCCCCTCCTACAATGAGCAGTTCTTC. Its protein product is CASSLAPAAAAPSYNEQFF. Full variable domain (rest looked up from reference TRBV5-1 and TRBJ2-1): KAGVTQTPRYLIKTRGQQVTLSCSPISGHRSVSWYQQTPGQGLQFLFEYFSETQRNKGNFPGRFSGRQFSNSRSEMNVSTLELGDSALYLCASSLAPAAAAPSYNEQFFGPGTRLTVL.

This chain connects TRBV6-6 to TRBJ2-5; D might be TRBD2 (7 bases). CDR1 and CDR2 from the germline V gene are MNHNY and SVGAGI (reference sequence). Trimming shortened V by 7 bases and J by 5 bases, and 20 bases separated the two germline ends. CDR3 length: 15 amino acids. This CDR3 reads CASTLVGGAMETQYF. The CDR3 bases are TGTGCCAGCACCCTCGTAGGGGGGGCGATGGAGACCCAGTACTTC.

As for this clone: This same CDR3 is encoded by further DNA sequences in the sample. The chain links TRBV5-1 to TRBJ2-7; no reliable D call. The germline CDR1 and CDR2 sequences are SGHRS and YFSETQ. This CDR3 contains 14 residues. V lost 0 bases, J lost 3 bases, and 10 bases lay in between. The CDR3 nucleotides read TGCGCCAGCAGCTTGGATCCGGGTAGCTACGAGCAGTACTTC. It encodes CASSLDPGSYEQYF.

The DNA of the CDR3 is TGTGCCAGCAGCGGTACCGGGGGTGAAAAACTGTTTTTT. This sequence encodes CASSGTGGEKLFF. The chain combines TRBV9 with TRBJ1-4; TRBD1 might be the D (5 bases). CDR3 size: 13 residues. V was clipped by 3 bases and J by 7 bases, with 10 bases between them. Germline V CDR1 and CDR2: SGDLS, YYNGEE.

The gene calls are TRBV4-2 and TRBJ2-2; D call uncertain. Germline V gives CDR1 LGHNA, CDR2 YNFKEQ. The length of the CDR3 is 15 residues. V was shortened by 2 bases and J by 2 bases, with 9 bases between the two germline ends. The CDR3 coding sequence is TGTGCCAGCAGCCAACAGGCAGACAACACCGGGGAGCTGTTTTTT. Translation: CASSQQADNTGELFF.

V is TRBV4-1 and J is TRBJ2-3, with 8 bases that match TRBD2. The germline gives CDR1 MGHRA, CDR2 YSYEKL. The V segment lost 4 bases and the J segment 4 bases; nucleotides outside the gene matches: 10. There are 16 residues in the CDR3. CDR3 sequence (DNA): TGCGCCAGCAGCCTCCAGCGGGGGCTAGGCTCAGATACGCAGTATTTT. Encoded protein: CASSLQRGLGSDTQYF.